Reported below is one T cell receptor (beta chain). Only in-frame clones appear in the TCRdb table, and some are missing; sequencing was by immunoSEQ multiplex PCR. The data show about 390,000 clones, with around 87% seen just once and roughly 2.1% held by the top ten. The data are from a study of blood T cell repertoires in COVID-19. Study overall: T cells, B-cell-depleted T cells, or PBMCs provided the cDNA or gDNA that served as material.

Trimming removed 2 bases from V and 0 bases from J, with 14 bases in between. Germline V gene lookup returns CDR1 LGHNA and CDR2 YNFKEQ. The CDR3 length is 18 residues. The chain has TRBV4-2 and TRBJ2-6; no definite D call. The sample consisted of peripheral blood. The clonotype originates from a woman in her sixties with COVID-19, enrolled during active disease. DNA for the CDR3: TGTGCCAGCAGCCAACGACCGACTCCGCTCTCTGGGGCCAACGTCCTGACTTTC. Its translation: CASSQRPTPLSGANVLTF.